The source of this TCR beta chain is a study of blood T cell repertoires in COVID-19. The wider study: The study drew acute and convalescent COVID-19 samples from the United States, Italy and Spain. The analysed material was cDNA or gDNA that came from T cells, B-cell-depleted T cells, or PBMCs.

Germline CDR1 reads SGHTA; CDR2 reads FQGNSA. The length of the CDR3 is 18 residues. The ends were cut back, 5 bases at V and 0 bases at J, with 20 bases in the middle. Authors' processing steps: Counts of nucleated cells, estimated from reference gene primer amplification, were obtained. The table came from immunoSEQ multiplex PCR; TCRdb's copy has only in-frame clones and leaves some out. Clonal size and the V and J genes are those of that table, whereas D and trimming came from the DNA. The repertoire holds 100,000 to 150,000 clones, approximately 88% seen once, with 10% in the top ten. The sample was peripheral blood. The chain has TRBV7-2 and TRBJ1-5; possibly TRBD1 for D (5 bases). The TCR comes from a man aged 45-60 years with acute or convalescent COVID-19. DNA of the CDR3: TGTGCCAGCAGCCCCGCAGGAACAGGCCCATATAGCAATCAGCCCCAGCATTTT. Translated, it gives CASSPAGTGPYSNQPQHF.